These 17 T cell receptor beta chains were sequenced from one sample in a study of T cell changes during pregnancy in multiple sclerosis. The protocol was immunoSEQ multiplex PCR, while the TCRdb copy is restricted to in-frame clones and leaves out a portion. Here the sample spans approximately 35,000 clones, 85% to 95% being singletons. The sequencing sample was made of PBMCs (not recorded whether the cells were cultured). The receptor set was obtained from a female donor with multiple sclerosis, enrolled in a pregnancy study.

The chain combines TRBV4-1 with TRBJ2-5; no reliable D call. The CDR3 is made up of 16 amino acids. The V gene's germline CDR1 is MGHRA and CDR2 YSYEKL. The V gene lost 2 bases and the J gene lost 2 bases, with 15 bases spanning the gap. Written as DNA, the CDR3 is TGCGCCAGCAGCCAAAACGGACCCATTGCACAAGAGACCCAGTACTTC. Translation gives CASSQNGPIAQETQYF.

The chain joins TRBV5-4 to TRBJ2-7; perhaps TRBD1 as D (6 bases). This CDR3 contains 13 residues. V was cut by 4 bases and J by 3 bases, with 11 bases left in between. Germline values: CDR1 SGHNT, CDR2 YYREEE (reference sequence). CDR3 protein: CASSVEQGYEQYF. The CDR3 region has the DNA TGTGCCAGCAGCGTCGAACAGGGCTACGAGCAGTACTTC.

This sequence joins TRBV29-1 and TRBJ1-2; the D gene is possibly TRBD1 (6 bases). V was clipped by 6 bases and J by 7 bases, with 12 bases between them. The CDR3 is 11 amino acids. CDR1 and CDR2 from the germline V gene are SQVTM and ANQGSEA. CDR3 DNA sequence: TGCAGCGTCAACCGAGGGGGTGGCTACACCTTC. As protein: CSVNRGGGYTF.

The chain employs TRBV7-6 and TRBJ2-5; D might be TRBD1 (5 bases). The germline gives CDR1 SGHVS, CDR2 FNYEAQ. The CDR3 covers 14 residues. V shed 5 bases and J shed 2 bases, with 12 bases lying between them. For the CDR3, the DNA is TGTGCCAGCAGCCCCCGACAGTTACAAGAGACCCAGTACTTC. As protein: CASSPRQLQETQYF.

V usage is TRBV5-6 and J usage is TRBJ2-5; 12 positions agree with TRBD2. Germline V gene sequence: CDR1 SGHDT, CDR2 YYEEEE. This CDR3 has 15 residues. The V gene end was trimmed by 0 bases and the J gene end by 5 bases; junction bases not matched to a gene: 2. The CDR3 region is CASSLVGTSGETQYF. Here the CDR3 DNA reads TGTGCCAGCAGCTTGGTCGGGACTAGCGGGGAGACCCAGTACTTC.

V and J are TRBV4-1 and TRBJ1-1; 9 bases map to TRBD1. The germline gives CDR1 MGHRA, CDR2 YSYEKL. The CDR3 has 15 amino acids. V dropped 5 bases and J dropped 0; count of bases not matched to a gene: 4. The CDR3 reads CASSSTGGVNTEAFF. The CDR3 DNA follows: TGCGCCAGCAGCTCGACAGGGGGAGTGAACACTGAAGCTTTCTTT.

The V gene is TRBV6-6, the J gene TRBJ1-3; tentative D call: TRBD1 (5 bases). The V gene lost 8 bases and the J gene lost 2 bases, with 7 bases spanning the gap. The length of the CDR3 is 12 residues. Germline V gene lookup returns CDR1 MNHNY and CDR2 SVGAGI (reference sequence). The CDR3 loop is CASEGPGNTIYF. The CDR3 DNA reads as TGTGCCAGCGAGGGGCCTGGAAACACCATATATTTT.

The genes are TRBV27 and TRBJ2-3; D unclear. Germline CDR1 MNHEY, CDR2 SMNVEV (reference sequence). V lost 1 base, J lost 4 bases, and 12 bases lay in between. The CDR3 covers 15 residues. Written as DNA, the CDR3 is TGTGCCAGCAGTTTATTGCAGGCCGTCTCAGATACGCAGTATTTT. As protein: CASSLLQAVSDTQYF.

V and J are TRBV10-3 and TRBJ1-2, with a possible D match to TRBD1 (6 bases). Germline V gives CDR1 ENHRY, CDR2 SYGVKD. The CDR3 is made up of 14 amino acids. The V gene lost 2 bases and the J gene lost 5 bases, with 12 bases spanning the gap. Here the CDR3 reads CAISEGGEGYGYTF. The CDR3 nucleotides are TGTGCCATCAGTGAGGGGGGCGAAGGATATGGCTACACCTTC.

The chain combines TRBV29-1 with TRBJ2-7; 13 bases are a match to TRBD2. V shed 0 bases, J shed 7 bases, and the junction held 0 bases outside the gene matches. The CDR3 length is 13 residues. The germline V gene encodes CDR1 SQVTM and CDR2 ANQGSEA. CDR3 loop: CSVEELAGGEQYF. The CDR3 nucleotides read TGCAGCGTTGAAGAACTAGCGGGGGGGGAGCAGTACTTC.

The chain couples TRBV10-1 to TRBJ2-7; 9 bases fit TRBD2. Unmatched junction bases numbered 5, after V lost 6 bases and J lost 2 bases. CDR1 WNHNN and CDR2 SYGVQD come from the germline V gene (reference sequence). The CDR3 has 14 amino acids. The CDR3 sequence is CASSGLASPYEQYF. In DNA, the CDR3 is TGCGCCAGCAGCGGACTAGCGTCCCCCTACGAGCAGTACTTC.

The genes are TRBV27 and TRBJ2-3; D possibly uses TRBD1 or TRBD2 (5 bases each). Per germline, CDR1 MNHEY and CDR2 SMNVEV (reference sequence). The CDR3 is 15 residues long. The ends were cut back, 4 bases at V and 5 bases at J, with 16 bases in the middle. The CDR3 sequence is CASSSNGARGDTQYF. The CDR3 bases are TGTGCCAGCAGTTCGAACGGGGCCCGTGGAGATACGCAGTATTTT.

V and J are TRBV4-3 and TRBJ1-3; 8 bases are a match to TRBD1. Germline CDR1 is LGHNA and CDR2 is YSLEER. The junction had 6 bases not matched to a gene; V was cut back by 3 bases and J by 2 bases. The CDR3 is 16 amino acids. The CDR3 DNA follows: TGCGCCAGCAGCCAGGGCCGGACAGGGACTGGAAACACCATATATTTT. It is translated as CASSQGRTGTGNTIYF.

This clone was seen just once. The rearrangement uses TRBV13 and TRBJ2-3, with 8 bases matching TRBD2. With 11 bases clipped from V and 3 bases from J, the junction kept 4 bases outside the gene matches. From germline, CDR1 is PRHDT and CDR2 FYEKMQ (reference sequence). There are 12 residues in the CDR3. CDR3 region: CAGTSYTDTQYF. CDR3 in DNA: TGTGCCGGGACTAGTTATACAGATACGCAGTATTTT.

The gene calls are TRBV4-1 and TRBJ2-5; 9 nucleotides align to TRBD1. V was pared by 5 bases and J by 4 bases, with 14 bases of the junction left unmatched. CDR1 is MGHRA, CDR2 YSYEKL, per germline. The length of the CDR3 is 17 residues. CDR3 loop: CASSSRGGTGSRETQYF. The CDR3 DNA reads TGCGCCAGCAGCTCTCGAGGGGGGACAGGGTCTAGAGAGACCCAGTACTTC.

The CDR3 DNA sequence: TGTGCCAGCAGTGAGGATAGCGGGGAACGGCTTAAGTTCTTC. This codes for CASSEDSGERLKFF. The chain recombines TRBV6-1 with TRBJ2-1, with 8 bases aligning to TRBD2. CDR3 size: 14 residues. The trim removed 3 bases at V and 14 bases at J, leaving 12 bases unmatched. Germline V lookup: CDR1 MNHNS, CDR2 SASEGT.

The chain recombines TRBV19 with TRBJ2-7, with D perhaps being TRBD1 or TRBD2 (5 bases each). The length of the CDR3 is 14 residues. The V gene lost 7 bases and the J gene lost 5 bases, with 18 bases spanning the gap. Germline V gene lookup returns CDR1 LNHDA and CDR2 SQIVND (reference sequence). The CDR3 loop reads CASTRGAGFNEQYF. In DNA, the CDR3 is TGTGCCAGTACCCGAGGGGCAGGGTTCAACGAGCAGTACTTC.